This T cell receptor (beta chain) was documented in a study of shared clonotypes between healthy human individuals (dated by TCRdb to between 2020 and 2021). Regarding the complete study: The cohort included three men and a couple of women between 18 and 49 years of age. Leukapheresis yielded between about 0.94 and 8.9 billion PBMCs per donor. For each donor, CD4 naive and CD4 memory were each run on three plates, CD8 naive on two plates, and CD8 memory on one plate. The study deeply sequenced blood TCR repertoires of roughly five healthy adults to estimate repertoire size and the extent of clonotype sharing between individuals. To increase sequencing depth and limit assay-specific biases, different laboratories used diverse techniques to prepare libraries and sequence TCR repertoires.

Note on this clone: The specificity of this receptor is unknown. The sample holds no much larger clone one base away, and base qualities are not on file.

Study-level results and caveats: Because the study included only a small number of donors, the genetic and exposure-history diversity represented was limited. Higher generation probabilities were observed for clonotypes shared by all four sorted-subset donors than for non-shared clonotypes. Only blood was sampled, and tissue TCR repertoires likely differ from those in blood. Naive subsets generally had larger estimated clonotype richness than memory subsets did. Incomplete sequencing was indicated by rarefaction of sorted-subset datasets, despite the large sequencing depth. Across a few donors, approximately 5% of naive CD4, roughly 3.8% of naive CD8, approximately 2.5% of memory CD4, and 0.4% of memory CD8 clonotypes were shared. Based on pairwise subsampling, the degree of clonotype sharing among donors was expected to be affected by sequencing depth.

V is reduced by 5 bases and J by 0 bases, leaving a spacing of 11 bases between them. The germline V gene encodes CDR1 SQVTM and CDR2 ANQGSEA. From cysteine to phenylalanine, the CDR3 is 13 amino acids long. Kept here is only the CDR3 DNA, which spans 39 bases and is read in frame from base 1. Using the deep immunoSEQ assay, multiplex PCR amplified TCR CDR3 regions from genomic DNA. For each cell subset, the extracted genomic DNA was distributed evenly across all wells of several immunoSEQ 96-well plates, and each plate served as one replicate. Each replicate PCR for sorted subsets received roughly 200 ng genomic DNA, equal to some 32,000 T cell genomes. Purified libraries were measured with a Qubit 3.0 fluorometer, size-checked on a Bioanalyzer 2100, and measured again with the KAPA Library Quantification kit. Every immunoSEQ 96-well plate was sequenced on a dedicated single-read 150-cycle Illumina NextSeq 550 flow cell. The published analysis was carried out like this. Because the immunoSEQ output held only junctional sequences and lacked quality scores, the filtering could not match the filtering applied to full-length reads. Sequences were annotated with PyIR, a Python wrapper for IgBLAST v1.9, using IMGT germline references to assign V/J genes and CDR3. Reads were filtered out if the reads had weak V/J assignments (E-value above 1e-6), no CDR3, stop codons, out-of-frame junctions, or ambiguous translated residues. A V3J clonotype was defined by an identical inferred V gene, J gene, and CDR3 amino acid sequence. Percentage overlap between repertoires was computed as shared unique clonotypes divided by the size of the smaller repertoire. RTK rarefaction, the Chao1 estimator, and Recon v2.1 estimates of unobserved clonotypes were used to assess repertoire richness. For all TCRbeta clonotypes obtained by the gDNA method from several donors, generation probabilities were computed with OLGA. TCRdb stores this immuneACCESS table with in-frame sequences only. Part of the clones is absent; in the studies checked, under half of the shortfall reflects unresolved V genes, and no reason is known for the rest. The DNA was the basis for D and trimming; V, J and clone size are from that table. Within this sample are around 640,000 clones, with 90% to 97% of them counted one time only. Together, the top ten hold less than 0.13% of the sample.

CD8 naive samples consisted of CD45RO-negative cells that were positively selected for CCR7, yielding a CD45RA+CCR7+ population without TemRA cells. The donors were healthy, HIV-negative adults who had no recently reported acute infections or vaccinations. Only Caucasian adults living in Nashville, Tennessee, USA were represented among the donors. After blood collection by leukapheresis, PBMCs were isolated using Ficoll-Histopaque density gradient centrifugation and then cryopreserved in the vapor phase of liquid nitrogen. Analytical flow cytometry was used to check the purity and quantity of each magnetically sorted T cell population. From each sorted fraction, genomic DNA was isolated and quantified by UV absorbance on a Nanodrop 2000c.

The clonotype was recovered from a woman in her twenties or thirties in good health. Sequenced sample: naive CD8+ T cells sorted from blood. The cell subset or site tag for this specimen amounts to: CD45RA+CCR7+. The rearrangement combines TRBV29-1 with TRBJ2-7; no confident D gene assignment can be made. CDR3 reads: CSVLTLSSYEQYF. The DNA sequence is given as TGCAGCGTTCTGACCCTTAGCTCCTACGAGCAGTACTTC.